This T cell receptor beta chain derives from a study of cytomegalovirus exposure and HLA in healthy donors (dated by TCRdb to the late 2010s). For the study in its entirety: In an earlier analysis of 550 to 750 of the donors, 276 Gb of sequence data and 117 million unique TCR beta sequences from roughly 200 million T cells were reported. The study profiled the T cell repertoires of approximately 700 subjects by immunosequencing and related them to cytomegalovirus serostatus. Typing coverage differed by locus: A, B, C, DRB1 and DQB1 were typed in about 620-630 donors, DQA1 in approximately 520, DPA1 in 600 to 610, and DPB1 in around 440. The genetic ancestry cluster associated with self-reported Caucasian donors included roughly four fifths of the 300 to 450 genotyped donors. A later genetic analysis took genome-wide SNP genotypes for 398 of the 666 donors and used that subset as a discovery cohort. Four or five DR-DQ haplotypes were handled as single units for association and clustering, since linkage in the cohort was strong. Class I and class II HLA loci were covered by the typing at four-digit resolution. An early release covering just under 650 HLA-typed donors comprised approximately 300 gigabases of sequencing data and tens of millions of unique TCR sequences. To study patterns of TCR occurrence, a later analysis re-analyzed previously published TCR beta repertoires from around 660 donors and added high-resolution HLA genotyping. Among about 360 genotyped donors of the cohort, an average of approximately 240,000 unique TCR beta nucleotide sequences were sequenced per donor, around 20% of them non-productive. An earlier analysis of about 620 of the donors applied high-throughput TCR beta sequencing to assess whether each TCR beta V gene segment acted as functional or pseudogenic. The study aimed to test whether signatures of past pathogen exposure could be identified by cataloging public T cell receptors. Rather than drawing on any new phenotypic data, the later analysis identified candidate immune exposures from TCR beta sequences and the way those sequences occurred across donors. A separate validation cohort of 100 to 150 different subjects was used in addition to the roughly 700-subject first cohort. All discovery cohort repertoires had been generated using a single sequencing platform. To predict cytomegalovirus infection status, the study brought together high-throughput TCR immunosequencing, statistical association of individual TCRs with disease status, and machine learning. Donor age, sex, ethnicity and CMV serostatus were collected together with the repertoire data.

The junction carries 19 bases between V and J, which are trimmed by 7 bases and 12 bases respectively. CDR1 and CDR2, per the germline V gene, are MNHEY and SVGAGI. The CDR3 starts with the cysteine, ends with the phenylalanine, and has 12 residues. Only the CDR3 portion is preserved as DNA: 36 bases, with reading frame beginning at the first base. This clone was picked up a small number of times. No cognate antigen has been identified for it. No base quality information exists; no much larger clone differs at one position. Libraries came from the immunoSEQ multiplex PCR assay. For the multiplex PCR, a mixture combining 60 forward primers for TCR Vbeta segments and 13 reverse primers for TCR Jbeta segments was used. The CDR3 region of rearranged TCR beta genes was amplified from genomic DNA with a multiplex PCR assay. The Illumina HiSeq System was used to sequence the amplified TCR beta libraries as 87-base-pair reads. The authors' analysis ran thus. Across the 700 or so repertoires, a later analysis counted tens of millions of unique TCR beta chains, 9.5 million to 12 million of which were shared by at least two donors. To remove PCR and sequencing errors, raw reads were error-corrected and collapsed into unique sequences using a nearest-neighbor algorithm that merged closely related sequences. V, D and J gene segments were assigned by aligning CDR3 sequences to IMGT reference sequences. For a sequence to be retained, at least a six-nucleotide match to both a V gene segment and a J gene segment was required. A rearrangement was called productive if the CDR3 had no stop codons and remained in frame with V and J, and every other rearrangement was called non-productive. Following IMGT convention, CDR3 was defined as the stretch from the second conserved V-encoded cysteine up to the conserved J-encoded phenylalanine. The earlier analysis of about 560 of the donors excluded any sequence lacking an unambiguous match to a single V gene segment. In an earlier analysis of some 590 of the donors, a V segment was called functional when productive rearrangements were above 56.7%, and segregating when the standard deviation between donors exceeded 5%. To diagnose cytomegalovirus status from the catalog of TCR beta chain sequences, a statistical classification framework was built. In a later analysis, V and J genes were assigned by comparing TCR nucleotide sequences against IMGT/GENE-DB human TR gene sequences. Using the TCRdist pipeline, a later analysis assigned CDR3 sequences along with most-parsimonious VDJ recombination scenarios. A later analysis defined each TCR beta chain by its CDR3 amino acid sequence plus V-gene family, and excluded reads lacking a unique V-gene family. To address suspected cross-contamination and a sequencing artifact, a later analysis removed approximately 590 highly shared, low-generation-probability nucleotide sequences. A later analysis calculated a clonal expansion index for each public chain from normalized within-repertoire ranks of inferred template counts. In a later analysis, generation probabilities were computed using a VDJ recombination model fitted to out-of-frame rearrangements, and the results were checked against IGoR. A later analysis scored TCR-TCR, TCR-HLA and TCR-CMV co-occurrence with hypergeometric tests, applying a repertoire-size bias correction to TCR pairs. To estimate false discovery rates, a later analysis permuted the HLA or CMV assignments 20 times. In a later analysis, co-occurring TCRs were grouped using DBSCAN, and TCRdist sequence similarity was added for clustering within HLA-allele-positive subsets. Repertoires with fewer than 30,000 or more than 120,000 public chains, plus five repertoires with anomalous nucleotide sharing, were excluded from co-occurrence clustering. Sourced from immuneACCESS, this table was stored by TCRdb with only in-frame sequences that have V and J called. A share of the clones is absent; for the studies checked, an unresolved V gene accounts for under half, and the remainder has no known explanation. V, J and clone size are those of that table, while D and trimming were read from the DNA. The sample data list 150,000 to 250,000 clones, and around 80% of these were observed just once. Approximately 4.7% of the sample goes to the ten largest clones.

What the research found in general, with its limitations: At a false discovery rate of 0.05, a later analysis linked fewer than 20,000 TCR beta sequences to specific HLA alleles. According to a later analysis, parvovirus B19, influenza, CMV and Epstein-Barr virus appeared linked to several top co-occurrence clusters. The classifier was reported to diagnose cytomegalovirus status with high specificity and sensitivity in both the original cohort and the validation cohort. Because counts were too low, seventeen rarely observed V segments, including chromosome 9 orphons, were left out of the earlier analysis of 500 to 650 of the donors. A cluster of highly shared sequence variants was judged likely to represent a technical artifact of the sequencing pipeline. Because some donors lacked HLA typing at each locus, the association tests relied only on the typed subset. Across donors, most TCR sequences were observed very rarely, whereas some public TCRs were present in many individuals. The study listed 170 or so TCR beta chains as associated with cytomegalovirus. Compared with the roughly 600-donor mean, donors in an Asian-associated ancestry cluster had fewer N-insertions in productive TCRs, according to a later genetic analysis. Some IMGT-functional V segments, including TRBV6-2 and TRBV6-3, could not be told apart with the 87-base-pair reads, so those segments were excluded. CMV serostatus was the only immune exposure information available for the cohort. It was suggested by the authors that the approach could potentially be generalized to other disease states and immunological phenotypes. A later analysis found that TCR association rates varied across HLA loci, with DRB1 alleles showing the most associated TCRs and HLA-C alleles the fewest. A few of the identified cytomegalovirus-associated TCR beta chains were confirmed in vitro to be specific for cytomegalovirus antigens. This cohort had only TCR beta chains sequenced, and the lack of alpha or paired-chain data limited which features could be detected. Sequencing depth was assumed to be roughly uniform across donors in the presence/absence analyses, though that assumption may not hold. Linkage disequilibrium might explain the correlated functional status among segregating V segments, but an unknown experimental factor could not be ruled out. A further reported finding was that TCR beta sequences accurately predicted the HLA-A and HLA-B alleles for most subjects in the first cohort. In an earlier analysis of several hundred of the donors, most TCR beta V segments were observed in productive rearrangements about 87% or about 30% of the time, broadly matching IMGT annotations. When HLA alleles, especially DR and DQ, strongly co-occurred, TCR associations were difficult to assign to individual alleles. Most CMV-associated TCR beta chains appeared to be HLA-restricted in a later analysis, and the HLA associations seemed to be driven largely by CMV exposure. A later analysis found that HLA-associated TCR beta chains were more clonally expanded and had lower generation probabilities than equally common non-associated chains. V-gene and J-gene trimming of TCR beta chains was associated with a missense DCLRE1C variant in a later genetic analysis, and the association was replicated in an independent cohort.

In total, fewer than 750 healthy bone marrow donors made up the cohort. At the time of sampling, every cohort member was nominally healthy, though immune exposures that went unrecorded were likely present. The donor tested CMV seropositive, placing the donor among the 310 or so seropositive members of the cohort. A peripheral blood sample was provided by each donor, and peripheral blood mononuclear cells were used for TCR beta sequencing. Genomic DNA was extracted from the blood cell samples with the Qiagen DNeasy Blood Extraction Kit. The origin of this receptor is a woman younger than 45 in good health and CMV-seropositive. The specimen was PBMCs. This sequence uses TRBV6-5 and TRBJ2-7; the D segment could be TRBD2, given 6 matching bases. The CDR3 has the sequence CASTEGGRDLYF. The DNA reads TGTGCCAGCACCGAAGGAGGGCGGGATCTGTACTTC.